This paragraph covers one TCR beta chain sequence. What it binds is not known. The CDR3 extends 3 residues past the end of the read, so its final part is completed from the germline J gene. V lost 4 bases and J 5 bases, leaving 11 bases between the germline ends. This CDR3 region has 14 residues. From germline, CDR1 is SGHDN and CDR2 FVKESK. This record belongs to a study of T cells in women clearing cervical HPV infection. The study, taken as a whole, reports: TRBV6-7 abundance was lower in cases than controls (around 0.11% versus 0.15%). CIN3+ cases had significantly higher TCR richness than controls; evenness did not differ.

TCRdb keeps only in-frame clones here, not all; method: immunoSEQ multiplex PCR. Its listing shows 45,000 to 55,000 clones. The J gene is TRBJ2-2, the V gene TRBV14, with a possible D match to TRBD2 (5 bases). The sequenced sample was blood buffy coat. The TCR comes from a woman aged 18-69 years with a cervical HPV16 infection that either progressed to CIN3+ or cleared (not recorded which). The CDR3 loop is CASSPRAATGELFF. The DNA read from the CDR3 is TGTGCCAGCAGCCCGCGGGCGGCGACCGGGGAG.